The TCR beta chain described here comes from a study of Graves' ophthalmopathy and Graves' hyperthyroidism. Study-wide results and limits: Most clonotypes expanded in thyroid above 0.001 frequency were present in blood too.

Germline V gene data show CDR1 as DFQATT and CDR2 as SNEGSKA (reference sequence). The CDR3 is 15 residues long. V trimming: 3 bases; J trimming: 5 bases; junction bases outside the gene matches: 7. Amplification of TCR beta CDR3 regions used RNA transcripts. RT-PCR in the first round used HTBI primers; a second-round multiplex PCR followed. TCRdb recomputed calls from the multiplex PCR reads with MiXCR, one row per CDR3 protein. The sample includes about 400,000 distinct CDR3 sequences, around 18% of them seen just once. Ophthalmopathic donors had moderate-to-severe activity, CAS ≥3 and NOSPECS ≥4, with disease that had lasted under 3 months. This clonotype showed up many times. The antigen is not known.

The J gene is TRBJ1-5, the V gene TRBV20-1; 10 nucleotides match TRBD1. The sequence derives from a young woman with Graves' ophthalmopathy. The sequenced sample consisted of peripheral blood. The CDR3 DNA reads TGCAGTGCTAGGAATAAAGGGACAGGGGATCAGCCCCAGCATTTT. Protein: CSARNKGTGDQPQHF.